These T cell receptor beta chains were read from a single sample in a study of human T cells and chemical hapten exposure. TCRdb called the RACE reads again in MiXCR, with one record for every CDR3 protein. The sample lists around 110,000 distinct CDR3 sequences, 9.5% to 15% occurring once. The material was whole blood, obtained in connection with sensitization to the hapten diphenylcyclopropenone (DPC). The receptors shown here come from a woman in her 50s with alopecia areata. Some clones in this sample may be carry-over from other donors' samples. Each CDR3 is given with its conserved first and last residue. A D gene is named only where the DNA matches it firmly. Clone size is not always given. Where it is, it says once, few, many or a class for expanded clones.

V gene: TRBV7-2
J gene: TRBJ2-3
D gene: TRBD2
clone size: .
CDR3 protein: CASSPREGGTDTQYF
CDR3 DNA: TGTGCCAGCAGCCCGCGGGAGGGCGGGACAGATACGCAGTATTTT

V gene: TRBV5-1
J gene: TRBJ2-5
D gene: TRBD1
clone size: many
CDR3 protein: CASSLGQGQETQYF
CDR3 DNA: TGCGCCAGCAGCTTGGGACAGGGGCAAGAGACCCAGTACTTC

V gene: TRBV13
J gene: TRBJ1-2
D gene: TRBD1
clone size: .
CDR3 protein: CASSPSRDSLYGYTF
CDR3 DNA: TGTGCCAGCAGCCCATCCCGGGACAGTCTCTATGGCTACACCTTC

V gene: TRBV18
J gene: TRBJ1-6
D gene: TRBD1
clone size: .
CDR3 protein: CASSRSGGYNSPLHF
CDR3 DNA: TGTGCCAGCTCACGGTCAGGGGGGTATAATTCACCCCTCCACTTT

V gene: TRBV6-5
J gene: TRBJ1-3
D gene: .
clone size: few
CDR3 protein: CASSRAGPYSGNTIYF
CDR3 DNA: TGTGCCAGCAGTAGGGCAGGACCCTACTCTGGAAACACCATATATTTT

V gene: TRBV4-1
J gene: TRBJ2-3
D gene: TRBD1
clone size: many
CDR3 protein: CASSQVFGVGQGLLDTQYF
CDR3 DNA: TGCGCCAGCAGCCAAGTCTTCGGAGTGGGACAGGGGCTTTTAGATACGCAGTATTTT

V gene: TRBV28
J gene: TRBJ1-2
D gene: TRBD1
clone size: many
CDR3 protein: CASEDRGNGYTF
CDR3 DNA: TGTGCCAGCGAGGACAGGGGGAATGGCTACACCTTC

V gene: TRBV3-1
J gene: TRBJ1-5
D gene: .
clone size: few
CDR3 protein: CASGHSNQPQHF
CDR3 DNA: TGTGCCAGCGGACATAGCAATCAGCCCCAGCATTTT

V gene: TRBV15
J gene: TRBJ2-5
D gene: .
clone size: few
CDR3 protein: CATSRDRVQETQYF
CDR3 DNA: TGTGCCACCAGCAGAGATCGGGTGCAAGAGACCCAGTACTTC

V gene: TRBV20-1
J gene: TRBJ2-1
D gene: .
clone size: .
CDR3 protein: CSVKGLYGEQFF
CDR3 DNA: TGCAGTGTCAAGGGTCTGTACGGGGAGCAGTTCTTC

V gene: TRBV11-2
J gene: TRBJ1-4
D gene: .
clone size: medium-sized
CDR3 protein: CASSFTRTNEKLFF
CDR3 DNA: TGTGCCAGCAGCTTCACACGGACTAATGAAAAACTGTTTTTT

V gene: TRBV27
J gene: TRBJ2-1
D gene: .
clone size: few
CDR3 protein: CASRPGRPDNEQFF
CDR3 DNA: TGTGCCAGCAGGCCAGGCCGACCCGACAATGAGCAGTTCTTC

V gene: TRBV28
J gene: TRBJ1-6
D gene: TRBD1
clone size: few
CDR3 protein: CASSYAGGFTLHF
CDR3 DNA: TGTGCCAGCAGTTACGCAGGGGGCTTCACCCTCCACTTT

V gene: TRBV28
J gene: TRBJ2-5
D gene: .
clone size: .
CDR3 protein: CASSSTETQETQYF
CDR3 DNA: TGTGCCAGCAGTTCCACAGAGACGCAAGAGACCCAGTACTTC

V gene: TRBV7-9
J gene: TRBJ2-2
D gene: .
clone size: .
CDR3 protein: CASSPRTGELFF
CDR3 DNA: TGTGCCAGCAGCCCGAGAACCGGGGAGCTGTTTTTT

V gene: TRBV19
J gene: TRBJ1-2
D gene: .
clone size: .
CDR3 protein: CASSIVGEDGYTF
CDR3 DNA: TGTGCCAGTAGTATAGTCGGGGAGGATGGCTACACCTTC

V gene: TRBV29-1
J gene: TRBJ2-7
D gene: TRBD1
clone size: many
CDR3 protein: CSVGLQPTGGREQYF
CDR3 DNA: TGCAGCGTTGGCCTCCAACCGACAGGGGGGAGGGAGCAGTACTTC

V gene: TRBV7-2
J gene: TRBJ2-7
D gene: TRBD1
clone size: many
CDR3 protein: CASSLSIGTGLTEQYF
CDR3 DNA: TGTGCCAGCAGCTTAAGCATCGGGACAGGGTTGACCGAGCAGTACTTC

V gene: TRBV29-1
J gene: TRBJ1-1
D gene: TRBD1
clone size: .
CDR3 protein: CSVRTGTGNTEAFF
CDR3 DNA: TGCAGCGTTCGAACCGGGACAGGGAACACTGAAGCTTTCTTT

V gene: TRBV20-1
J gene: TRBJ1-4
D gene: TRBD1
clone size: .
CDR3 protein: CSARTGSHEKLFF
CDR3 DNA: TGCAGTGCTCGGACAGGGTCCCATGAAAAACTGTTTTTT

V gene: TRBV6-5
J gene: TRBJ2-7
D gene: TRBD1
clone size: .
CDR3 protein: CASSSPGQGLYEQYF
CDR3 DNA: TGTGCCAGCAGTTCCCCCGGACAGGGTCTGTACGAGCAGTACTTC

V gene: TRBV21-1
J gene: TRBJ2-7
D gene: .
clone size: many
CDR3 protein: CASSKGPAETYEQYF
CDR3 DNA: TGTGCCAGCAGCAAAGGTCCGGCGGAAACCTACGAGCAGTACTTC

V gene: TRBV6-5
J gene: TRBJ2-1
D gene: .
clone size: .
CDR3 protein: CASSLLGGARLSSYNEQFF
CDR3 DNA: TGTGCCAGCAGTTTACTGGGGGGTGCGAGGTTAAGCTCCTACAATGAGCAGTTCTTC

V gene: TRBV7-5
J gene: TRBJ1-1
D gene: .
clone size: many
CDR3 protein: CISVSEASTGAEAFF
CDR3 DNA: .

V gene: TRBV11-2
J gene: TRBJ2-3
D gene: TRBD1
clone size: .
CDR3 protein: CASLGQWTTDTQYF
CDR3 DNA: TGTGCCAGCTTGGGACAGTGGACCACAGATACGCAGTATTTT

V gene: TRBV7-2
J gene: TRBJ1-4
D gene: .
clone size: few
CDR3 protein: CASSYNGGSEKLFF
CDR3 DNA: TGTGCCAGCAGCTACAACGGAGGTAGTGAAAAACTGTTTTTT

V gene: TRBV29-1
J gene: TRBJ2-3
D gene: TRBD1
clone size: .
CDR3 protein: CSVEVWTGATDTQYF
CDR3 DNA: TGCAGCGTTGAAGTTTGGACAGGGGCGACAGATACGCAGTATTTT

V gene: TRBV7-2
J gene: TRBJ2-2
D gene: .
clone size: .
CDR3 protein: CASTPQRSRITGELFF
CDR3 DNA: TGTGCCAGCACCCCCCAGAGGTCTAGGATCACCGGGGAGCTGTTTTTT

V gene: TRBV29-1
J gene: TRBJ1-6
D gene: .
clone size: .
CDR3 protein: CSVQTGPNNSPLHF
CDR3 DNA: TGCAGCGTTCAAACAGGACCTAATAATTCACCCCTCCACTTT

V gene: TRBV28
J gene: TRBJ2-7
D gene: .
clone size: .
CDR3 protein: CASSPDGVLGYEQYF
CDR3 DNA: TGTGCCAGCAGCCCGGATGGGGTCCTCGGTTACGAGCAGTACTTC

V gene: TRBV9
J gene: TRBJ2-2
D gene: TRBD1
clone size: few
CDR3 protein: CASTNQGQGWTGELFF
CDR3 DNA: TGTGCCAGCACCAACCAGGGACAGGGGTGGACCGGGGAGCTGTTTTTT

V gene: TRBV12-3/TRBV12-4
J gene: TRBJ2-3
D gene: TRBD1
clone size: .
CDR3 protein: CASSLRQGSTDTQYF
CDR3 DNA: TGTGCCAGCAGTCTAAGACAGGGATCCACAGATACGCAGTATTTT

V gene: TRBV4-2
J gene: TRBJ2-5
D gene: TRBD2
clone size: .
CDR3 protein: CAVSGRELEETQYF
CDR3 DNA: TGTGCCGTTAGCGGGAGGGAGCTTGAAGAGACCCAGTACTTC

V gene: TRBV29-1
J gene: TRBJ1-1
D gene: .
clone size: few
CDR3 protein: CSVGRREGGTEAFF
CDR3 DNA: TGCAGCGTTGGGCGACGGGAGGGAGGCACTGAAGCTTTCTTT

V gene: TRBV6-5
J gene: TRBJ1-1
D gene: .
clone size: .
CDR3 protein: CASSARDARTEAFF
CDR3 DNA: TGTGCCAGCAGTGCCCGGGACGCCAGAACTGAAGCTTTCTTT

V gene: TRBV7-2
J gene: TRBJ2-1
D gene: TRBD1
clone size: .
CDR3 protein: CASRSDRGSYNEQFF
CDR3 DNA: TGTGCCAGCAGATCGGACAGGGGCTCCTACAATGAGCAGTTCTTC

V gene: TRBV6-5
J gene: TRBJ2-7
D gene: TRBD2
clone size: .
CDR3 protein: CASRPLSGGSYEQYF
CDR3 DNA: TGTGCCAGCAGACCTTTGAGCGGGGGTTCCTACGAGCAGTACTTC

V gene: TRBV28
J gene: TRBJ2-7
D gene: TRBD2
clone size: .
CDR3 protein: CASSTSGRNEQYF
CDR3 DNA: TGTGCCAGCAGTACGAGCGGGAGGAACGAGCAGTACTTC